At least ten counts were recorded for the clone carrying this T cell receptor (beta chain). Its cognate antigen is unknown. V dropped 1 base and J dropped 7 bases, with 20 bases sitting between them. The CDR3 covers 16 residues. The data were taken from a study of blood T cells in healthy people across ages. Study-wide points: TCR beta diversity tracked closely with naive T cell percentage. More naive CD4+ cells and higher diversity marked long-lived donors relative to aged donors.

Using a J-beta primer mix together with a sample-barcoded 5' primer, a second PCR was run for roughly 6 to 12 cycles. Carrying 12 random nucleotides, a template-switch adaptor labeled each individual cDNA molecule. Any given sample supplied a minimum of 2.5 million CDR3-containing paired-end reads. MiXCR was run by TCRdb on the 5' RACE reads, yielding one entry per CDR3 protein. The data show about 1,800,000 distinct CDR3 sequences, over 25% seen once. Input material: blood. The J gene is TRBJ2-7, the V gene TRBV12-3 or TRBV12-4; no clear D gene. This TCR was recovered from a woman younger than 45 in good health. The CDR3 bases are TGTGCCAGCAGTTTAGTCGACGGACGCTTTGGGTCTGAGCAGTACTTC. Translating it yields CASSLVDGRFGSEQYF.